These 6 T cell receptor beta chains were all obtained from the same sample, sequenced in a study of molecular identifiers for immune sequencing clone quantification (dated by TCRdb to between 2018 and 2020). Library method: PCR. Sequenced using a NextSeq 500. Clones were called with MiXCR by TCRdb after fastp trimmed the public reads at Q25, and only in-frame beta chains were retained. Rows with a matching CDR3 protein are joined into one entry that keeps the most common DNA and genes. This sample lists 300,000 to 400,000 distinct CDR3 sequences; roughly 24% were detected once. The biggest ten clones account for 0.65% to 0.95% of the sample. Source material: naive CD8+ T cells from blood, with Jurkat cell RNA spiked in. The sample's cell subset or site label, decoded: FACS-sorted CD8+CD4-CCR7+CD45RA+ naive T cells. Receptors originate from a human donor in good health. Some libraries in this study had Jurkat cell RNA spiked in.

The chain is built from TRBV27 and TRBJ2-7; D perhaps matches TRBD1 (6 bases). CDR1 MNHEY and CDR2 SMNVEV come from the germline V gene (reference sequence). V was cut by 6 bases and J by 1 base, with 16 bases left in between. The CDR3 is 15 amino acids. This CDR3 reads CASRTTGSTSYEQYF. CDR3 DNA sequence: TGTGCCAGCAGAACAACAGGGAGTACTTCCTACGAGCAGTACTTC.

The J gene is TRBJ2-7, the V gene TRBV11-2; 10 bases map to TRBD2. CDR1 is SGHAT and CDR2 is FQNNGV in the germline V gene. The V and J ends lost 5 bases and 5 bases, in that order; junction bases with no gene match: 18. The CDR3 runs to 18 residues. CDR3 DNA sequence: TGTGCCAGCAGCCTCCACGGACTAGCGGAAGTACAGGGTAACGAGCAGTACTTC. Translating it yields CASSLHGLAEVQGNEQYF.

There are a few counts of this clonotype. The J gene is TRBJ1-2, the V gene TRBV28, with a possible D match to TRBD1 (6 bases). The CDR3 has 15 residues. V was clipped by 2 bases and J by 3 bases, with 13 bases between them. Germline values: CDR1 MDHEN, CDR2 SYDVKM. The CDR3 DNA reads TGTGCCAGCAGTTTAGCAGGGGCAGGGGACTATGGCTACACCTTC. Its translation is CASSLAGAGDYGYTF.

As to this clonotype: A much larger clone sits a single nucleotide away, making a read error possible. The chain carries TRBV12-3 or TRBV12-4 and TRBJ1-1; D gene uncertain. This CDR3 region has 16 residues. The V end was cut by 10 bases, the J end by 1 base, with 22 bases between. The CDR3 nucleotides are TGTGCCACGGCCGGACGGGCAAGGGAGACGAACACTGAAGCTTTCTTT. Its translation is CATAGRARETNTEAFF.

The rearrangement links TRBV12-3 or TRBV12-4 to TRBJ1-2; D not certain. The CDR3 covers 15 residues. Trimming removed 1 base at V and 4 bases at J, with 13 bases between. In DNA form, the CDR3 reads TGTGCCAGCAGTTTAGAATTTCGCAGTCGCTATGGCTACACCTTC. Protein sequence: CASSLEFRSRYGYTF.

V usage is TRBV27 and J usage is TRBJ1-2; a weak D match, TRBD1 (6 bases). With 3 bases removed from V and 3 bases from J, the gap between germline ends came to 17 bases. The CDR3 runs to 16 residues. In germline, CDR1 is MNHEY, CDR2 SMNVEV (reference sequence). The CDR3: CASSFRGGTWDYGYTF. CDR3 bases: TGTGCCAGCAGTTTCAGGGGAGGTACTTGGGACTATGGCTACACCTTC.